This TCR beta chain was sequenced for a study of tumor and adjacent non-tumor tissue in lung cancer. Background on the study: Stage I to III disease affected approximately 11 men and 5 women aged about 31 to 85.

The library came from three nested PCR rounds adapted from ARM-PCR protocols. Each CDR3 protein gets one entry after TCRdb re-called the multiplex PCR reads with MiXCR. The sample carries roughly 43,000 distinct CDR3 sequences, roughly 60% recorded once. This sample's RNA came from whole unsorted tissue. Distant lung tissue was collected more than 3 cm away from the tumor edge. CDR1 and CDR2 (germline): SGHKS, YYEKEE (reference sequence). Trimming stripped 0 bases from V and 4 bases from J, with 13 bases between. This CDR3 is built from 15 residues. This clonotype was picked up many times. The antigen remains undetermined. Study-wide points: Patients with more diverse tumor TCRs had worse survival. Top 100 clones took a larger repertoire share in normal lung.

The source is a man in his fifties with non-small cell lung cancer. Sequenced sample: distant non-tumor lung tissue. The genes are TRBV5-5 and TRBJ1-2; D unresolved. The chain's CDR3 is CASSLDLGRSYGYTF. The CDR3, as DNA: TGTGCCAGCAGCTTGGACCTGGGCAGGTCCTATGGCTACACCTTC.